In this sample, the clone carrying this TCR beta chain turned up once. V shed 3 bases, J shed 6 bases, and the junction held 2 bases outside the gene matches. CDR1 and CDR2 (germline): SEHNR, FQNEAQ (reference sequence). The CDR3 totals 13 residues. The sample belongs to a study of shared clonotypes between healthy human individuals. Measured with immunoSEQ multiplex PCR; TCRdb has only the in-frame clones, and not every one. This table holds more than 550,000 clones, about two thirds found once. This clonotype originated in a woman younger than 45 in good health. The sample taken for sequencing was memory CD4+ T cells sorted from blood. The sample's subset: CD45RA-negative fraction. The J gene is TRBJ1-3, the V gene TRBV7-9; 7 bases line up with TRBD1. The CDR3 DNA reads TGTGCCAGCAGCTTCCAGGGGGTAAACACCATATATTTT. This gives the protein CASSFQGVNTIYF.